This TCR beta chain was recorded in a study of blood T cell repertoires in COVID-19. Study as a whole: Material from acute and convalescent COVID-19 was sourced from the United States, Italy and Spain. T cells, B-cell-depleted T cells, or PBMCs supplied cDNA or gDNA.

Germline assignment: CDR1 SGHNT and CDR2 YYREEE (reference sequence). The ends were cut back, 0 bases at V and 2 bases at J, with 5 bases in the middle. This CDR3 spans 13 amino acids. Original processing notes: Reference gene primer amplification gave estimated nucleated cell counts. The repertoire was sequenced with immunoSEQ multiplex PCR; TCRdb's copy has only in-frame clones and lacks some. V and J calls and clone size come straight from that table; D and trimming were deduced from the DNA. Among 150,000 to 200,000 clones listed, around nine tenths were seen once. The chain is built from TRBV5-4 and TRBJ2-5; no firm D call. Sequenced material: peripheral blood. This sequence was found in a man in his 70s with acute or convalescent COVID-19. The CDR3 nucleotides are TGTGCCAGCAGCTTGGAGAGTCAAGAGACCCAGTACTTC. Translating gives CASSLESQETQYF.